This entry is about one T cell receptor beta chain. Its cognate antigen is unknown. This sample stems from a study of cytomegalovirus exposure and HLA in healthy donors. Whole-study findings and limits: With later analysis, a missense DCLRE1C variant became linked to TCR beta V- and J-gene trimming. Researchers reported in a later analysis that common viral pathogens appeared linked to several top clusters. Listed as cytomegalovirus-associated were over 150 TCR beta chains. Presence/absence analyses took donor sequencing depth as roughly uniform.

Primers for the PCR totalled 60 Vbeta and 13 Jbeta. Clones were read by immunoSEQ multiplex PCR, and TCRdb kept only the in-frame ones, dropping some. The sample carries some 110,000 clones, roughly a tenth recorded once. Sequencing input: PBMCs. The clonotype originates from a man aged 40-49 years in good health and CMV-seropositive.

CDR3 region: CASLQRTSTDTQYF. The CDR3 DNA is TGTGCCAGCCTTCAAAGAACTAGCACAGATACGCAGTATTTT. This chain joins TRBV28 and TRBJ2-3, with D unclear. Trimming cost V 8 bases and J 0 bases, with 12 bases left between them. Germline-derived CDR1 and CDR2 are MDHEN and SYDVKM. The CDR3 spans 14 residues.